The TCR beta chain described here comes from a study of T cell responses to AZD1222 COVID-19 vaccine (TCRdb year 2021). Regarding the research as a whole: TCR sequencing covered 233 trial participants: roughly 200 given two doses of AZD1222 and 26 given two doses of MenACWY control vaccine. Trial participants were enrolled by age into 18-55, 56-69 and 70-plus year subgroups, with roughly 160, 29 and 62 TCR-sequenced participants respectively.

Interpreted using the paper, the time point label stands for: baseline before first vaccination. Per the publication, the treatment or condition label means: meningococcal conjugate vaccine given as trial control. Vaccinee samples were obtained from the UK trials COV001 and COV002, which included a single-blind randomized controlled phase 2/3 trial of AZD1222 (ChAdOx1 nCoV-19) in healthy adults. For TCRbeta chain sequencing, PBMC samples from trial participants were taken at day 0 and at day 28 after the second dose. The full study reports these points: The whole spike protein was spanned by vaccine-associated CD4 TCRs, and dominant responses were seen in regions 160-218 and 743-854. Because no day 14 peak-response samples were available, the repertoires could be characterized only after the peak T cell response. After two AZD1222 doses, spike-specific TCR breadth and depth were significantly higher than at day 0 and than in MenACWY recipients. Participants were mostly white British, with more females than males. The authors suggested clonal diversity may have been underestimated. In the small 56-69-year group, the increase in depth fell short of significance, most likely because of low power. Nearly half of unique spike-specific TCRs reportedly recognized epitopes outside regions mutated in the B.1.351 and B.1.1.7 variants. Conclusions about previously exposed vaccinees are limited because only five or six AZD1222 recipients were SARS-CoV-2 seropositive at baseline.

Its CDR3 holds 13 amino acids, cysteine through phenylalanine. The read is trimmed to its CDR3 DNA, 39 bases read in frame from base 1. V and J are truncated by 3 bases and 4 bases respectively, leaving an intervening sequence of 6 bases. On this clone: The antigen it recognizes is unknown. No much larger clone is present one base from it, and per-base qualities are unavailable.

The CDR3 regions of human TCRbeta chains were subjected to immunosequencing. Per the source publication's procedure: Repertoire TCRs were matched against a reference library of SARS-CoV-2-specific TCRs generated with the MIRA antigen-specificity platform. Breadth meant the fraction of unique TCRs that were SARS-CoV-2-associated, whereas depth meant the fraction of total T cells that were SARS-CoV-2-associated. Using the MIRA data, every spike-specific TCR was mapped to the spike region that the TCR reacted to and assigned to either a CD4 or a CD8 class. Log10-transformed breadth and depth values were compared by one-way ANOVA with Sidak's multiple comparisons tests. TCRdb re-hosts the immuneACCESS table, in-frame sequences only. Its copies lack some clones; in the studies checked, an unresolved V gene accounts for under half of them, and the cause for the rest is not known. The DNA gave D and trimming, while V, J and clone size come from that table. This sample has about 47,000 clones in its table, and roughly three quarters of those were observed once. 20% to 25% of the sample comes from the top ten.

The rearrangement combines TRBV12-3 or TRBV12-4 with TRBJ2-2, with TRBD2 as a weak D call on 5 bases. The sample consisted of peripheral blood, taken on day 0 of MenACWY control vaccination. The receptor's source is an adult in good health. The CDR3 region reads CASSLGSTGELFF. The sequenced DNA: TGTGCCAGCAGTTTGGGGAGCACCGGGGAGCTGTTTTTT.